This TCR beta chain was identified during a study of blood T cell repertoires in COVID-19. Background on the study: The United States, Italy and Spain provided the acute and convalescent COVID-19 samples. T cells, B-cell-depleted T cells, or PBMCs supplied cDNA or gDNA.

Original analysis: Reference gene primers were amplified, and this amplification served to estimate nucleated cell counts. Some clones are missing from TCRdb's copy, which holds only in-frame ones; the method was immunoSEQ multiplex PCR. The V and J calls and clone size come from that table; D and trimming were worked out from the DNA. The table lists some 150,000 clones, around 87% of them singletons, with about two fifths in the top ten. This CDR3 region has 16 residues. Germline-derived CDR1 and CDR2 are LGHNA and YSLEER. The V and J ends lost 0 bases and 4 bases respectively, with 15 bases between them.

The sequence was collected from a man aged 45-65 years who had recovered from COVID-19. Sequenced: peripheral blood. This chain joins TRBV4-3 and TRBJ1-1; D call uncertain. This CDR3 is CASSQDYGAVGTEAFF. The CDR3 DNA is TGCGCCAGCAGCCAAGATTATGGAGCAGTAGGCACTGAAGCTTTCTTT.